The 11 T cell receptor beta chains below were found in one sample sequenced in a study of T-cell memory formation after mild COVID-19. TCRdb passed the 5' RACE reads through MiXCR, listing each CDR3 protein once. This repertoire shows about 430,000 distinct CDR3 sequences, 20% to 25% found once; its top ten account for around 9%. The sample consisted of PBMCs or a T cell subset sorted from them (not recorded which). Every receptor here comes from an adult woman who had mild COVID-19 (a few samples of this study predate the infection). Cell type and time point are not known.

The chain couples TRBV4-1 to TRBJ1-5; D uncertain. V shed 1 base and J shed 6 bases, with 10 bases lying between them. Germline V gene sequence: CDR1 MGHRA, CDR2 YSYEKL. The length of the CDR3 is 14 residues. CDR3 sequence reads: CASSQGGNSQPQHF. Here the CDR3 DNA reads TGCGCCAGCAGCCAAGGAGGGAACAGTCAGCCCCAGCATTTT.

V and J are TRBV18 and TRBJ2-1; 10 nucleotides line up with TRBD2. The V gene end was trimmed by 6 bases and the J gene end by 6 bases; junction bases not matched to a gene: 8. Per germline, CDR1 KGHSH and CDR2 LQKENI. The CDR3 runs to 15 residues. CDR3: CASSLASGRGNEQFF. CDR3 in DNA: TGTGCCAGCTCCCTGGCTAGCGGGAGAGGCAATGAGCAGTTCTTC.

This clonotype was detected only a few times. The gene calls are TRBV7-2 and TRBJ2-7; 9 nucleotides align to TRBD1. The length of the CDR3 is 16 residues. V shed 3 bases, J shed 3 bases, and the junction held 9 bases outside the gene matches. Germline V gene lookup returns CDR1 SGHTA and CDR2 FQGNSA. For the CDR3, the DNA is TGTGCCAGCAGCTTTCTAACAGGGGGCATGAGCTACGAGCAGTACTTC. Its translation: CASSFLTGGMSYEQYF.

The J gene is TRBJ2-7, the V gene TRBV6-2 or TRBV6-3; 7 positions agree with TRBD2. The CDR3 runs 14 residues. The V and J ends lost 8 bases and 7 bases, in that order; junction bases with no gene match: 14. Per germline, CDR1 MNHEY and CDR2 SVGEGT. The chain's CDR3 is CASGSGGRLEEQYF. The CDR3 nucleotides are TGTGCCAGCGGATCGGGCGGGAGATTGGAAGAGCAGTACTTC.

Points on this clonotype: Relative to the germline gene, one junction end is altered; a read error may explain this. This chain joins TRBV6-5 and TRBJ1-5, with D unclear. Germline CDR1 is MNHEY and CDR2 is SVGAGI. The CDR3 length is 13 residues. CDR3 nucleotide sequence: TGTGCCAGCAGTTCCGGAGGATATCAGCCCCGGCATTTT. Protein sequence: CASSSGGYQPRHF.

CDR3 bases: TGTGCCAGCAGTTACCCTCAGCCCCAGCATTTT. This codes for CASSYPQPQHF. J is TRBJ1-5 and V is TRBV6-7, with unresolved D. TRBV6-7 is an open reading frame whose function is uncertain. This CDR3 has 11 residues. Between the trimmed V and J ends, which lost 2 bases and 6 bases, there was a span of 2 bases.

The J gene is TRBJ2-2, the V gene TRBV4-2; 10 bases line up with TRBD2. Germline V gene sequence: CDR1 LGHNA, CDR2 YNFKEQ. V lost 5 bases to trimming and J lost 0 bases; unmatched junction nucleotides: 6. There are 17 residues in the CDR3. CDR3 nucleotides: TGTGCCAGCAGCATTAGCGGGGGGCCACCGAACACCGGGGAGCTGTTTTTT. Amino acids: CASSISGGPPNTGELFF.

This clonotype was detected only a few times. The chain is built from TRBV15 and TRBJ2-7; D unresolved. The CDR3 consists of 13 residues. Germline-derived CDR1 and CDR2 are LNHNV and YYDKDF (reference sequence). The ends were cut back, 5 bases at V and 3 bases at J, with 11 bases in the middle. The CDR3 DNA reads TGTGCCACCAGCCTCAAGGCCTACTACGAGCAGTACTTC. Amino acid sequence: CATSLKAYYEQYF.

V gene TRBV9 combines with J gene TRBJ2-3; D is perhaps TRBD1 or TRBD2 (6 bases each). This CDR3 comprises 16 residues. V lost 0 bases and J lost 4, with 15 bases in between. CDR1 is SGDLS and CDR2 is YYNGEE in the germline V gene. The DNA for the CDR3 is TGTGCCAGCAGCGTAGGGGGGGCTCGATCTTCAGATACGCAGTATTTT. This gives the protein CASSVGGARSSDTQYF.

In its sample, this clonotype was seen a few times. The chain links TRBV24-1 to TRBJ2-3, with D tentatively TRBD2 (6 bases). The germline CDR1 and CDR2 sequences are KGHDR and SFDVKD. This CDR3 has 15 residues. V lost 6 bases and J 2 bases, leaving 14 bases between the germline ends. CDR3 sequence: CATSMLAGSTDTQYF. Here the CDR3 DNA reads TGTGCCACCAGTATGTTGGCGGGGTCCACAGATACGCAGTATTTT.

J is TRBJ2-1 and V is TRBV20-1, with 9 positions matching TRBD1. Germline V gene sequence: CDR1 DFQATT, CDR2 SNEGSKA (reference sequence). The CDR3 spans 15 residues. The V gene end was trimmed by 6 bases and the J gene end by 6 bases; junction bases not matched to a gene: 12. The CDR3 loop reads CSAAPRTGAGNEQFF. CDR3 coding DNA: TGCAGTGCCGCCCCCAGGACAGGGGCCGGCAATGAGCAGTTCTTC.